Below are 10 T cell receptor beta chains sequenced from a single sample in a study of Ad26.COV2.S vaccination and SARS-CoV-2 variants (dated by TCRdb to the early 2020s). The meaning of the sample's treatment or condition label: around 19 received Ad26.COV2.S at low or high dose, single or two shots; 5 received placebo; per-sample allocation not given. Repertoires of vaccine and placebo recipients were sequenced from samples taken on day 63 after the first injection. Libraries were built with the immunoSEQ multiplex PCR assay. What TCRdb holds here is the immuneACCESS table cut down to in-frame rearrangements. Part of the clones is not present; checked against another copy, under half of the missing clones reflect an unresolved V gene, and the others are unexplained. The sample records around 300,000 clones, 90% of which are singletons. Of the sample, over 5% is held by the ten largest clones. This specimen consisted of peripheral blood, obtained in a trial of Ad26.COV2.S vaccine versus placebo. The receptors originated from a person between 18 and 65 years old who received the Ad26.COV2.S COVID-19 vaccine or a placebo.

This clone was recorded once. For the CDR3, the DNA is TGTGCCAGCAGTTTAGGGTTACAGCCCCAGCATTTT. Translation gives CASSLGLQPQHF. The gene calls are TRBV12-3 or TRBV12-4 and TRBJ1-5; the D is unclear. CDR3 length: 12 residues. Trimming removed 1 base at V and 7 bases at J, with 5 bases between.

The V gene is TRBV11-3, the J gene TRBJ2-1, with 11 bases identical to TRBD1. J lost 7 bases, V lost 6 bases, and 5 bases had no gene match. CDR1 is SGHNT and CDR2 is YENEEA in the germline V gene. CDR3 size: 14 residues. The CDR3 region has the DNA TGTGCCAGCAGATACGGGACAGGGGGAAATGAGCAGTTCTTC. This codes for CASRYGTGGNEQFF.

This rearrangement joins TRBV7-2 to TRBJ2-2; TRBD1 aligns across 10 bases. The CDR3 has 13 amino acids. CDR1 SGHTA and CDR2 FQGNSA come from the germline V gene. V was clipped by 5 bases and J by 10 bases; unmatched bases: 4. CDR3 sequence: CASSRQGAVELFF. The CDR3 DNA reads TGTGCCAGCAGCCGACAGGGGGCAGTGGAGCTGTTTTTT.

This chain links TRBV4-1 with TRBJ2-2; TRBD2 agrees at 10 bases. There are 19 residues in the CDR3. Germline CDR1 is MGHRA and CDR2 is YSYEKL. The V and J ends lost 1 base and 3 bases, in that order; junction bases with no gene match: 11. DNA for the CDR3: TGCGCCAGCAGCCAAGTTTTAGCTAGCGGGGGAAAGGACACCGGGGAGCTGTTTTTT. Protein product: CASSQVLASGGKDTGELFF.

The chain couples TRBV6-5 to TRBJ1-5; a possible D gene is TRBD1 (5 bases). V lost 5 bases to trimming and J lost 7 bases, with 9 bases between them. The CDR3 is 12 residues long. Germline assignment: CDR1 MNHEY and CDR2 SVGAGI. The CDR3 protein is CASSQGGQPQHF. CDR3 DNA sequence: TGTGCCAGCAGTCAGGGAGGACAGCCCCAGCATTTT.

The rearrangement links TRBV5-4 to TRBJ1-1; D gene ambiguous. Germline values: CDR1 SGHNT, CDR2 YYREEE (reference sequence). V gave up 3 bases and J gave up 1 base, with 13 bases separating them. The CDR3 runs to 15 residues. The CDR3 nucleotides read TGTGCCAGCAGCTCCTCCCCCTCTTGGAACACTGAAGCTTTCTTT. It yields the protein CASSSSPSWNTEAFF.

The rearrangement links TRBV10-3 to TRBJ2-1, with D possibly matching TRBD1 (5 bases). CDR1 and CDR2 (germline): ENHRY, SYGVKD. The CDR3 contains 17 residues. Trimming removed 3 bases at V and 7 bases at J, with 22 bases between. CDR3 sequence (DNA): TGTGCCATCAGTGATTACTCGACACGCCTTCAGGGTAATGAGCAGTTCTTC. Amino acids: CAISDYSTRLQGNEQFF.

The V and J genes are TRBV5-6 and TRBJ1-6; D remains ambiguous. The V and J ends lost 0 bases and 6 bases respectively, with 13 bases between them. Germline V gene data show CDR1 as SGHDT and CDR2 as YYEEEE. The CDR3 length is 16 residues. The CDR3 sequence is CASSLADGTLNSPLHF. DNA of the CDR3: TGTGCCAGCAGCTTGGCCGACGGAACGCTTAATTCACCCCTCCACTTT.

This clone was seen a single time. The genes are TRBV7-2 and TRBJ2-3; tentative D call: TRBD1 (5 bases). The CDR3 extends over 15 amino acids. From germline, CDR1 is SGHTA and CDR2 FQGNSA. Trimming took 6 bases from V and 0 from J, leaving 13 bases between them. The CDR3 nucleotides are TGTGCCAGCAGAACAGGAGCCATTAGCACAGATACGCAGTATTTT. Translating it yields CASRTGAISTDTQYF. The full variable domain, completed using reference TRBV7-2 and TRBJ2-3, is GAGVSQSPSNKVTEKGKDVELRCDPISGHTALYWYRQSLGQGLEFLIYFQGNSAPDKSGLPSDRFSAERTGGSVSTLTIQRTQQEDSAVYLCASRTGAISTDTQYFGPGTRLTVL.

V and J are TRBV19 and TRBJ1-2; unclear D gene. Per the germline V gene, CDR1 is LNHDA and CDR2 is SQIVND (reference sequence). The V gene lost 4 bases and the J gene lost 1 base, with 13 bases spanning the gap. The CDR3 consists of 15 residues. CDR3 in DNA: TGTGCCAGTAGTAGCCAGCCGAACCTTAACTATGGCTACACCTTC. Protein sequence: CASSSQPNLNYGYTF.